This TCR beta chain is from a study of cytomegalovirus exposure and HLA in healthy donors. Researchers ran the PCR with 60 Vbeta and 13 Jbeta primers. Sequencing used immunoSEQ multiplex PCR; TCRdb keeps in-frame clones, though not all of them. The table lists over 200,000 clones, approximately 82% of them singletons. Only one count was recorded for this clone. Its target is unknown. CDR3 length equals 15 residues. V was clipped by 5 bases and J by 2 bases; unmatched bases: 8. Germline values: CDR1 KGHSH, CDR2 LQKENI. Study conclusions and caveats: The only immune exposure information that was available was CMV serostatus. Later analysis identified 16,000 or so TCR beta sequences associated with HLA alleles, using a false discovery rate threshold of 0.05. Previously analyzed data showed that most TCR beta V segments were productive at a frequency of about 87% or about 30%. Certain sequence variants were highly shared and formed a cluster, and this cluster was likely a sequencing artifact.

This TCR derives from a male donor in good health and CMV-seronegative. The sequencing sample was made of PBMCs. The chain employs TRBV18 and TRBJ1-2, with 7 bases fitting TRBD1. The CDR3 reads CASSLRDSGNYGYTF. The DNA of the CDR3 is TGTGCCAGCTCATTACGGGACAGCGGGAACTATGGCTACACCTTC.